This T cell receptor beta chain is drawn from a study of cytomegalovirus exposure and HLA in healthy donors. Study observations and caveats: According to a later analysis, TCR clusters from the first cohort tended to co-occur in the 90 to 150 validation repertoires. Some public TCRs appeared in many individuals, while most sequences were rare.

Germline V gene lookup returns CDR1 MDHEN and CDR2 SYDVKM. After removal of 3 bases from V and 7 bases from J, the junction contained 8 bases not matched to a gene. The CDR3 loop spans 14 amino acids. In its sample, this clone was seen a few times. The target antigen is unknown. Clones were sequenced by immunoSEQ multiplex PCR, and TCRdb holds only the in-frame ones, with some missing. Of 150,000 to 200,000 clones in the sample, less than 85% were seen once. The donors were in the roughly 130-subject validation cohort; that cohort was separate from the approximately 700-subject first cohort. The material sequenced was PBMCs. This sequence originates from a man aged 18 to 29 in good health and CMV-seropositive. The chain couples TRBV28 to TRBJ1-2, with TRBD1 identical over 7 bases. CDR3 sequence reads: CASSLTGISIGYTF. CDR3 nucleotides: TGTGCCAGCAGTTTGACAGGGATCTCTATTGGCTACACCTTC.